What follows are 2 T cell receptor beta chains derived from one specimen sequenced in a study of T cells after yellow fever vaccination. TCRdb passed the 5' RACE reads through MiXCR, listing each CDR3 protein once. The profile shows approximately 450,000 distinct CDR3 sequences, over 15% of them singletons. Material: PBMCs, obtained before the yellow fever booster vaccination. Every receptor here comes from a man aged 18 to 30 who received the YFV17D yellow fever vaccine.

This chain joins TRBV6-5 and TRBJ2-1, with 9 positions matching TRBD1. V dropped 5 bases and J dropped 0; count of bases not matched to a gene: 5. CDR3 length: 16 amino acids. Per germline, CDR1 MNHEY and CDR2 SVGAGI. The CDR3 is CASSRDRASSYNEQFF. CDR3 DNA: TGTGCCAGCAGTAGGGACAGGGCGAGCTCCTACAATGAGCAGTTCTTC.

This clonotype showed up just a few times. The V gene is TRBV5-1, the J gene TRBJ2-5; TRBD1 matches at 7 bases. The CDR3 runs 14 residues. The V segment lost 4 bases and the J segment 4 bases; nucleotides outside the gene matches: 7. Germline V gives CDR1 SGHRS, CDR2 YFSETQ. DNA for the CDR3: TGCGCCAGCAGCCCAGGGGACAGTTCAGAGACCCAGTACTTC. Amino acid sequence: CASSPGDSSETQYF.